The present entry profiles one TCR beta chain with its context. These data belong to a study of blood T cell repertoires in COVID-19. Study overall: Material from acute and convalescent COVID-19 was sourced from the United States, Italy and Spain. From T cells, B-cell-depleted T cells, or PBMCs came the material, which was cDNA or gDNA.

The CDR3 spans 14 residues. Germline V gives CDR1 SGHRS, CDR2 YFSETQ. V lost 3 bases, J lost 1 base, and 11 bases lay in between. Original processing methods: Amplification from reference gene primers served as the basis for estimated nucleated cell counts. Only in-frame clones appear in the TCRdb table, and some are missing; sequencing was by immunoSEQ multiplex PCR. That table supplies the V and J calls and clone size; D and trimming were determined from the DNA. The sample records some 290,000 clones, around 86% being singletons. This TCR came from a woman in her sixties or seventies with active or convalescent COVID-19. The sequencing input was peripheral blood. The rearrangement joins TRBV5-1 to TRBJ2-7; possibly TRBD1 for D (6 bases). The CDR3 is CASSSQGGSYEQYF. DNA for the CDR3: TGCGCCAGCAGCTCCCAAGGGGGATCCTACGAGCAGTACTTC.